These T cell receptor beta chains were read from a single sample in a study of T cells after yellow fever vaccination. TCRdb itself ran the 5' RACE reads through MiXCR, one entry per CDR3 protein. This sample has 400,000 or so distinct CDR3 sequences, with 9.5% to 13% found just once. The sequencing used PBMCs, collected on the day of the first yellow fever vaccination. These receptors came from a man younger than 30 who received the YFV17D yellow fever vaccine. The CDR3 runs from the conserved cysteine through the conserved F or W. A D gene is named only where the DNA matches it firmly. The size of a clone is reported for some rows only, either as once, few or many, or as a class for expanded clones.

D: NA; V: TRBV20-1; J: TRBJ1-1; length: 14; size: NA; CDR3: CSARARAASTEAFF; DNA: TGCAGTGCTAGGGCCCGTGCTGCGAGCACTGAAGCTTTCTTT
D: NA; V: TRBV6-2/TRBV6-3; J: TRBJ2-4; length: 11; size: few; CDR3: CASATEGIQYF; DNA: TGTGCCAGTGCAACGGAGGGCATTCAGTACTTC
D: NA; V: TRBV4-1; J: TRBJ1-3; length: 17; size: few; CDR3: CASSRIDAMGSGNTIYF; DNA: TGCGCCAGCAGCCGGATCGACGCTATGGGCTCTGGAAACACCATATATTTT
D: TRBD1; V: TRBV7-9; J: TRBJ2-1; length: 15; size: NA; CDR3: CASSSFGQGGNEQFF; DNA: TGTGCCAGCAGCTCCTTCGGACAGGGAGGTAATGAGCAGTTCTTC
D: NA; V: TRBV11-2; J: TRBJ1-2; length: 13; size: few; CDR3: CASSLTVVWGYTF; DNA: TGTGCCAGCAGCTTAACCGTGGTTTGGGGCTACACCTTC
D: NA; V: TRBV12-3/TRBV12-4; J: TRBJ1-5; length: 14; size: few; CDR3: CASSSQHSNQPQHF; DNA: TGTGCCAGCAGTTCCCAGCATAGCAATCAGCCCCAGCATTTT
D: TRBD1; V: TRBV15; J: TRBJ1-6; length: 12; size: few; CDR3: CAGDRENSPLHF; DNA: TGTGCCGGGGACAGAGAGAATTCACCCCTCCACTTT
D: NA; V: TRBV24-1; J: TRBJ1-5; length: 12; size: NA; CDR3: CATSDQDQPQHF; DNA: TGTGCCACCAGTGACCAAGACCAGCCCCAGCATTTT
D: NA; V: TRBV20-1; J: TRBJ1-1; length: 16; size: few; CDR3: CSAPVPREGGYTEAFF; DNA: TGCAGTGCTCCTGTCCCTCGTGAGGGGGGGTACACTGAAGCTTTCTTT
D: NA; V: TRBV18; J: TRBJ2-3; length: 13; size: many; CDR3: CASSPSQTDTQYF; DNA: TGTGCCAGCTCACCTAGCCAAACAGATACGCAGTATTTT
D: NA; V: TRBV5-1; J: TRBJ2-5; length: 14; size: NA; CDR3: CASSLGGVKETQYF; DNA: TGCGCCAGCAGCTTGGGTGGTGTTAAAGAGACCCAGTACTTC
D: TRBD1; V: TRBV5-1; J: TRBJ2-5; length: 14; size: many; CDR3: CASSSGQGRETQYF; DNA: TGCGCCAGCAGCTCCGGACAGGGGAGGGAGACCCAGTACTTC